The clone carrying this T cell receptor beta chain was detected only a few times. What it binds is not known. The data stem from a study of blood T cells in healthy people across ages. General observations from the study: Greater diversity and more naive CD4+ cells were seen in long-lived donors than in aged donors.

V shed 1 base and J shed 7 bases, with 14 bases lying between them. The CDR3 extends over 15 amino acids. Germline CDR1 is SGHTA and CDR2 is FQGNSA. PCR was performed a second time for about 7 to 12 cycles using a sample-barcoded 5' primer and a J-beta primer mix. One entry per CDR3 protein results from TCRdb running MiXCR on the 5' RACE reads. The sample lists about 1.5 million distinct CDR3 sequences; roughly 43% were seen once. The genes are TRBV7-2 and TRBJ2-1, with a tentative D call TRBD1 (5 bases). This receptor was identified in a woman younger than 35 in good health. The sequencing sample was made of blood. Here the CDR3 reads CASSLEGERVNEQFF. The CDR3 coding sequence is TGTGCCAGCAGCTTAGAAGGGGAAAGGGTAAATGAGCAGTTCTTC.